This record concerns one T cell receptor (beta chain) sequence. Its recognized antigen is unknown. Base qualities are missing; no much larger clone stands one base away. Whole blood was collected in K2EDTA tubes by collaborating institutions according to the institutions' own protocols. For TCRbeta analysis, collaborator samples were shipped as frozen whole blood, as isolated PBMCs, or as DNA extracted from either sample type. The immunoSEQ Assay, a bias-controlled multiplex PCR, was used to amplify TCRbeta CDR3 regions from genomic DNA. Per the original workflow: Nucleated cell counts per sample were estimated from amplification of reference gene primers within the assay. To quantify the absolute abundance of each unique TCRbeta CDR3 rearrangement, sequence reads were collapsed and filtered. For each sample, productive Simpson clonality was calculated as the square root of Simpson's diversity index over productive rearrangements. TCRdb stores this immuneACCESS table with in-frame sequences only. Part of the clones is absent; in the studies checked, under half of the shortfall reflects unresolved V genes, and no reason is known for the rest. The V and J calls and clone size were taken over from that table, and D and trimming were inferred from the DNA. In this sample the table shows 150,000 to 180,000 clones, around 74% of which occur a single time. The ten biggest clones cover around 3.4% of the sample.

This record comes from a study of blood T cell repertoires in COVID-19 (dated by TCRdb to 2020 to 2022). With regard to the full study: The collaborator samples originated in the United States, Italy and Spain and spanned the acute and convalescent phases of COVID-19. The prospective study material was composed of cDNA or gDNA derived from T cells, B-cell-depleted T cells, or PBMCs. The repertoires were released in a freely available public database meant as a resource for research on the immune response to SARS-CoV-2. Subjects who had been exposed to COVID-19, were actively infected with it, or had recovered from it provided the deeply sampled blood TCRbeta repertoires that made up the dataset. Nearly every sample came with metadata listing a de-identified subject ID, COVID-19 status, age in years and sex. Where HLA class I and class II types were available, the types were taken from metadata supplied by the sample provider, not from assay-based typing. Samples were obtained from the ongoing ImmuneRACE study (first 160 participants) and from 1,254 subjects provided by 6 global collaborators.

From the cysteine up to the phenylalanine, the CDR3 has a length of 15 residues. Of all the DNA, just the CDR3 is kept, 45 bases in frame from base 1. Germline trimming: 0 bases from V, 5 bases from J; junction bases outside gene matches: 3. The CDR1 and CDR2 encoded by the germline V gene are SGHRS and YFSETQ. What the study reported, not specific to this receptor: Clinical and demographic metadata were provided uncurated, with the amount varying by source and participant.

Sequencing was performed on peripheral blood. The sequence links TRBV5-1 to TRBJ1-5; 9 of the junction bases match TRBD1. The origin of this receptor is a woman aged 80 or older with acute or convalescent COVID-19. The sequenced DNA is TGCGCCAGCAGCTTGGATTGGACAGGGGATCAGCCCCAGCATTTT. It translates as CASSLDWTGDQPQHF.